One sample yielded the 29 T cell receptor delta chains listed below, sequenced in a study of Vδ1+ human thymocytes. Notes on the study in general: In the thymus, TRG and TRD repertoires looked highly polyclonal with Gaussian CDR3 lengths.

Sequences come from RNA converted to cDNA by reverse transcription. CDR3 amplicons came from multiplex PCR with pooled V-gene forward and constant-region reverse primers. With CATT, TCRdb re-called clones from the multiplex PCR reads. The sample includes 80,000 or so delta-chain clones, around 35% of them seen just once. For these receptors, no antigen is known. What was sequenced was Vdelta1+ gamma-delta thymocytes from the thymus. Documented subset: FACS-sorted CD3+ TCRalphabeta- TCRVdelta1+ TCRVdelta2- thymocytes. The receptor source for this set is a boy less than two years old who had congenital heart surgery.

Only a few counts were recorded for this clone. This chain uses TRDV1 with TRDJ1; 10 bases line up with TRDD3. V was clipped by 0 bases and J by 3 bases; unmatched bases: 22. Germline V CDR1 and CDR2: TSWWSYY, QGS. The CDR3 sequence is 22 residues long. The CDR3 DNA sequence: TGTGCTCTTGGGGAACTACCGCGTTCCCACTACTGGGGGATGAGGGGCCCCGATAAACTCATCTTT. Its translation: CALGELPRSHYWGMRGPDKLIF.

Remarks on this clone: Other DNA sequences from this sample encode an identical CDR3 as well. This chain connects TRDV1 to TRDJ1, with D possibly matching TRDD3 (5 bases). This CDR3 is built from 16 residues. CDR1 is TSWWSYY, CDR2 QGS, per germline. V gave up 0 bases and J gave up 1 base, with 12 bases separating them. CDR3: CALGELKRWGTDKLIF. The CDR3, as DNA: TGTGCTCTTGGGGAACTTAAGCGTTGGGGCACCGATAAACTCATCTTT.

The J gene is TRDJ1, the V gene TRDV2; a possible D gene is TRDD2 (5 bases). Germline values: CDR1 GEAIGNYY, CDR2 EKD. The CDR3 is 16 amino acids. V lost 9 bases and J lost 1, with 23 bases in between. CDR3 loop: CATLDSNLLFTDKLIF. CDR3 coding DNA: TGTGCCACTCTCGACTCCAACCTACTGTTCACCGATAAACTCATCTTT.

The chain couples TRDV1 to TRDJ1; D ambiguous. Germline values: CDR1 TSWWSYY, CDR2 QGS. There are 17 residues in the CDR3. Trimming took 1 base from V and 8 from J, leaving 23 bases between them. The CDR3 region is CALGERVIGPDGYKLIF. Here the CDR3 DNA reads TGTGCTCTTGGGGAACGAGTAATCGGTCCCGACGGTTACAAACTCATCTTT.

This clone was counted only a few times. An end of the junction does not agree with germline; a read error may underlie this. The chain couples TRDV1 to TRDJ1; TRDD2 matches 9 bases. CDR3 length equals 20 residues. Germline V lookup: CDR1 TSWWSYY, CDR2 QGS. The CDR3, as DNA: TGTGCTCCTGGGGAACGCTTCCTCCTTCCTACTCCGTCCTACACCGATAAACTCATCTTT. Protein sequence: CAPGERFLLPTPSYTDKLIF.

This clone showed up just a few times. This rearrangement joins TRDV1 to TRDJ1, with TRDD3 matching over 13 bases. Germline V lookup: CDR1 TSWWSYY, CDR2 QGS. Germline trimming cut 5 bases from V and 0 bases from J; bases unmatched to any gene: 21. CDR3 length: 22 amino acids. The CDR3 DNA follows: TGTGCTCTTGGGCTCCTACCTCGTAAGGTACTGGGGGATACGCGGTACACCGATAAACTCATCTTT. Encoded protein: CALGLLPRKVLGDTRYTDKLIF.

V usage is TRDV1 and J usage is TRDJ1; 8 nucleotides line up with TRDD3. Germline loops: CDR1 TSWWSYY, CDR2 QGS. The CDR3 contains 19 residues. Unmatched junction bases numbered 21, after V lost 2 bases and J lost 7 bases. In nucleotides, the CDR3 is TGTGCTCTTGGGGAAATTGGGACAGTACTGGGGATACAGAGGTGTAAACTCATCTTT. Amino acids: CALGEIGTVLGIQRCKLIF.

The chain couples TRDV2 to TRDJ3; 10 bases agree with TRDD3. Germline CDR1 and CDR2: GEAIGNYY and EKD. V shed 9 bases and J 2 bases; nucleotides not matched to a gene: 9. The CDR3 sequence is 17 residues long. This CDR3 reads CATAYWGITWDTRQMFF. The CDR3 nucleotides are TGTGCCACCGCGTACTGGGGGATTACCTGGGACACCCGACAGATGTTTTTC.

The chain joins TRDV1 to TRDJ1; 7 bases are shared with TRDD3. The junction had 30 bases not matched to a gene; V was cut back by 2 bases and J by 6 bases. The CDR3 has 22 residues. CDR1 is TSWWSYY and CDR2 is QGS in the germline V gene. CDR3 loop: CALGEFCPRGQDPSRGIYKLIF. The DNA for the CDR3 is TGTGCTCTTGGGGAATTCTGTCCCAGGGGGCAAGATCCTAGCCGGGGGATTTATAAACTCATCTTT.

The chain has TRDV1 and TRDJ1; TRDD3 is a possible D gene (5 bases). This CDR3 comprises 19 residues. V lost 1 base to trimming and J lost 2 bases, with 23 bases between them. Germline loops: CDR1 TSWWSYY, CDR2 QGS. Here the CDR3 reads CALGERLAWAPEGTDKLIF. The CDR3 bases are TGTGCTCTTGGGGAACGCTTAGCCTGGGCCCCTGAGGGGACCGATAAACTCATCTTT.

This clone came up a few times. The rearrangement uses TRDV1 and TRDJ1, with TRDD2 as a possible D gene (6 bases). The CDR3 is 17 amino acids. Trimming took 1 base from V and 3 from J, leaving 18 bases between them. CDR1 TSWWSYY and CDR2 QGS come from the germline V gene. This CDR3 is CALGEPLFLGISDKLIF. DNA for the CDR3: TGTGCTCTTGGGGAACCACTCTTCCTCGGTATATCCGATAAACTCATCTTT.

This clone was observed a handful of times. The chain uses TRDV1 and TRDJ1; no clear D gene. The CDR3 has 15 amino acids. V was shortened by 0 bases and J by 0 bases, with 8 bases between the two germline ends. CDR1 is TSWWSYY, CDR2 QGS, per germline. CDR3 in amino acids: CALGELRDHTDKLIF. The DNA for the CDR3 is TGTGCTCTTGGGGAACTTAGGGACCACACCGATAAACTCATCTTT.

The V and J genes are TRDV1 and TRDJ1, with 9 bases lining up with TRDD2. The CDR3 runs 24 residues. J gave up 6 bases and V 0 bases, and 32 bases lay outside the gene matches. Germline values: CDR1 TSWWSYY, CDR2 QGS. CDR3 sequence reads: CALGELPRGLTPSYQYWGPYKLIF. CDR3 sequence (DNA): TGTGCTCTTGGGGAACTCCCTCGGGGGCTGACCCCTTCCTACCAGTACTGGGGACCCTATAAACTCATCTTT.

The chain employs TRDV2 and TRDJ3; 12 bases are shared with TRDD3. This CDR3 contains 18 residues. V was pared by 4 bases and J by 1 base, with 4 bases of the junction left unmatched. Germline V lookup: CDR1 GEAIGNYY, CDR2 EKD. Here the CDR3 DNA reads TGTGCCTGTGAACTGGGGGATACACTATCCTGGGACACCCGACAGATGTTTTTC. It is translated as CACELGDTLSWDTRQMFF.

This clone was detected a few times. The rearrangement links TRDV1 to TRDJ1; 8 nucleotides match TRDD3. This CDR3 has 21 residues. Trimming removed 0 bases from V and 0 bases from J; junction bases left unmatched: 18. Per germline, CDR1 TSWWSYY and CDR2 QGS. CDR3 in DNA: TGTGCTCTTGGGGAACTTCGATCTTCCCCTCAAGGTGGGGGATACACCGATAAACTCATCTTT. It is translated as CALGELRSSPQGGGYTDKLIF.

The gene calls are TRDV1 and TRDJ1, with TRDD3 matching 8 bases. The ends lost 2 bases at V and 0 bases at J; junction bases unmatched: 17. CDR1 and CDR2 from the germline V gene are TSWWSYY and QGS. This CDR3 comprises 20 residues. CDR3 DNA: TGTGCTCTTGGGGAATCTATCTGGGGGACCTTGAACCCACACACCGATAAACTCATCTTT. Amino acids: CALGESIWGTLNPHTDKLIF.

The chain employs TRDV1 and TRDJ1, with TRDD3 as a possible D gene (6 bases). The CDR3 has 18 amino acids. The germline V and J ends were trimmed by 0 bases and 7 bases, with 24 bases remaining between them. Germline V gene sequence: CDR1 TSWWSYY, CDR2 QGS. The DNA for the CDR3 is TGTGCTCTTGGGGAACTAGATACGTCCCCTCCCAAGAGCGGTAAACTCATCTTT. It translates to CALGELDTSPPKSGKLIF.

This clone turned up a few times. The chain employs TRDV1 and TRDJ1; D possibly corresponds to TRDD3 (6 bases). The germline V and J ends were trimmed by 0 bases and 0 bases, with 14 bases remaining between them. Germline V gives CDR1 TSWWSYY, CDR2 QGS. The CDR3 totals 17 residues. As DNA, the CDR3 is TGTGCTCTTGGGGAACTACAACTTGGGGGGTACACCGATAAACTCATCTTT. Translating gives CALGELQLGGYTDKLIF.

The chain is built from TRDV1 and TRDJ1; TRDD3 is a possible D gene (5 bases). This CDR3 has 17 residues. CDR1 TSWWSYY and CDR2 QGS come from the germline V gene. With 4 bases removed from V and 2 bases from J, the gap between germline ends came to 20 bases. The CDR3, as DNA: TGTGCTCTTGGGGGGAGCTACGATAGGTGGGATACCGATAAACTCATCTTT. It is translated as CALGGSYDRWDTDKLIF.

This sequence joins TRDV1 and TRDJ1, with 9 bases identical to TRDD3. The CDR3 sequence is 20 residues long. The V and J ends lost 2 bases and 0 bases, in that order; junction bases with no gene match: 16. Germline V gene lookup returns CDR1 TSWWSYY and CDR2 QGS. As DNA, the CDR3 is TGTGCTCTTGGGGAATTACAACTGGGGGAAATTATCTGGTACACCGATAAACTCATCTTT. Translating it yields CALGELQLGEIIWYTDKLIF.

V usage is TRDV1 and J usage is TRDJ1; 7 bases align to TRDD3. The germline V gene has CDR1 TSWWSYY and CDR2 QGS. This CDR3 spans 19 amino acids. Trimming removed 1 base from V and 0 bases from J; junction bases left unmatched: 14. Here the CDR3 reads CALGEPAGPGGWYTDKLIF. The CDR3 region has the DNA TGTGCTCTTGGGGAACCGGCTGGCCCAGGGGGATGGTACACCGATAAACTCATCTTT.

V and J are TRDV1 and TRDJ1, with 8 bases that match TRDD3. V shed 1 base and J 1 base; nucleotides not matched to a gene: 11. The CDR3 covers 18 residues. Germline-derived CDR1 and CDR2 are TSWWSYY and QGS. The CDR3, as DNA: TGTGCTCTTGGGGAACGAATCGGACTGGGGGTCTTCACCGATAAACTCATCTTT. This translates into CALGERIGLGVFTDKLIF.

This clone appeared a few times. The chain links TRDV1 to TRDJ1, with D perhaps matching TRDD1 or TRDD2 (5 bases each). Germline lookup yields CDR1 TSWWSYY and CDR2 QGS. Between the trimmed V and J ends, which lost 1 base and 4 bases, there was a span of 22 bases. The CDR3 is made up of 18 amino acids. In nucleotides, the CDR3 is TGTGCTCTTGGGGAACCCCCTACCGACCAAGAAATTGTCGATAAACTCATCTTT. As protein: CALGEPPTDQEIVDKLIF.

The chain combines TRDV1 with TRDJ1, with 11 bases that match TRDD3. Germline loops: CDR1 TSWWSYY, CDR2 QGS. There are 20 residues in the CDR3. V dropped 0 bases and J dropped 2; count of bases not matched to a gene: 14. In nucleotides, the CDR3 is TGTGCTCTTGGGGAACTAGGGCCTACGTACTGGGGGATAGCTACCGATAAACTCATCTTT. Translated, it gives CALGELGPTYWGIATDKLIF.

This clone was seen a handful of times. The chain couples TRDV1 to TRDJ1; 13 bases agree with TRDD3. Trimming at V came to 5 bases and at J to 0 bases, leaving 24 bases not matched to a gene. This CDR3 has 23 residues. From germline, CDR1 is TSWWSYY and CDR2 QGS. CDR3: CALGNPSLRHCTGGYGYTDKLIF. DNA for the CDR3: TGTGCTCTTGGGAATCCCTCTCTTCGCCACTGTACTGGGGGATACGGGTACACCGATAAACTCATCTTT.

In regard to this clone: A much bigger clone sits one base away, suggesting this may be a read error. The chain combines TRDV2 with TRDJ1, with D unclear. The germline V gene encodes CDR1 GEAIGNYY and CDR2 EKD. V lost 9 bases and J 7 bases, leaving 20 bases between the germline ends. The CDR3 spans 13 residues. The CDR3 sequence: CARAQPGGCKLIF. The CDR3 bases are TGTGCCCGTGCCCAACCGGGAGGTTGTAAACTCATCTTT.

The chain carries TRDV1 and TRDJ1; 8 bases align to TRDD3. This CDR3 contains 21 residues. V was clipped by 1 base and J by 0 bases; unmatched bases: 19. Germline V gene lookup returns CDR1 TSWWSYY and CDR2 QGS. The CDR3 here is CALGERGSDLLGVPDTDKLIF. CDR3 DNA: TGTGCTCTTGGGGAACGAGGCTCCGACTTACTGGGGGTACCCGACACCGATAAACTCATCTTT.

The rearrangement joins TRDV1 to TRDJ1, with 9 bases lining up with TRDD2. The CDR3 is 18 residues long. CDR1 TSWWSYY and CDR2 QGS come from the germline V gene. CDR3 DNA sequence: TGTGCACTGTTTTCGGTGCCTTCCTACCCGTACTGGGGCGATAAACTCATCTTT. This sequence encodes CALFSVPSYPYWGDKLIF.

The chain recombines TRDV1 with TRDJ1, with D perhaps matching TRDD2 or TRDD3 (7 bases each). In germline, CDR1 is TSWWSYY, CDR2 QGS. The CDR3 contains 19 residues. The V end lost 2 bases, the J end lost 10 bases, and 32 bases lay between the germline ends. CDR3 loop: CALGEFSGRSYSPGIGLIF. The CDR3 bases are TGTGCTCTTGGGGAATTTTCCGGACGTTCCTACTCCCCGGGGATAGGACTCATCTTT.